This T cell receptor beta chain derives from a study of metastatic and nonmetastatic thyroid tumors. Study as a whole: Thyroid patients, malignant and benign, had repertoires compared across blood and tumor or nodule tissue.

Trimming removed 6 bases at V and 2 bases at J, with 8 bases between. Germline V CDR1 and CDR2: WNHNN, SYGVQD (reference sequence). The CDR3 length is 13 residues. General study findings and limits: For both blood and tumor, malignant thyroid tumors reportedly showed significantly higher TCR beta diversity than benign nodules did.

Thyroid surgery took place with no prior treatment in any patient. This clone has more than one count but fewer than ten. Its antigen is unknown. Per the authors' pipeline: CDR3 differences across clinicopathological groups were used to build a distant-metastasis classifier for papillary thyroid cancer. TCRdb redid the clone calls on the PCR reads using MiXCR. The V and J calls here are based on TCRdb, not the publication. Of around 6,000 clones in the sample, approximately 30% were seen once. This TCR derives from a female donor with papillary thyroid cancer or a benign thyroid nodule (not recorded which). Some clones in this sample may be carry-over from other donors' samples. Sequencing was done on a sample of adjacent normal tissue. The chain employs TRBV10-1 and TRBJ2-1; D unclear. CDR3 sequence: CASSPGTYNEQFF. In DNA form, the CDR3 reads TGCGCCAGCAGCCCCGGTACCTACAATGAGCAGTTCTTC.